Included here is one T cell receptor beta chain sequence, with context. The CDR3 loop spans 15 amino acids. The J segment lost 7 bases and the V segment lost 5 bases, leaving 12 bases of the junction unmatched. Per the germline V gene, CDR1 is SQVTM and CDR2 is ANQGSEA. This entry belongs to a study of OX40 agonist ivuxolimab in advanced cancers. Study summary: Partial responses were achieved by three patients, of whom one had hepatocellular carcinoma and two had cutaneous melanoma.

Method: immunoSEQ multiplex PCR; TCRdb's copy keeps in-frame clones and lacks some. The repertoire holds more than 80,000 clones, with less than 95% as singletons. This chain connects TRBV29-1 to TRBJ2-1; 9 bases match TRBD1. The specimen was CD4+ or CD8+ T cells sorted from blood, collected in a trial of the OX40 agonist ivuxolimab. The sequence was obtained from an adult with an advanced solid tumor such as melanoma, head and neck, liver or kidney cancer. In DNA form, the CDR3 reads TGCAGCGTTCCTCCTCCGGGACAGGGCAGAAATGAGCAGTTCTTC. Translation gives CSVPPPGQGRNEQFF.